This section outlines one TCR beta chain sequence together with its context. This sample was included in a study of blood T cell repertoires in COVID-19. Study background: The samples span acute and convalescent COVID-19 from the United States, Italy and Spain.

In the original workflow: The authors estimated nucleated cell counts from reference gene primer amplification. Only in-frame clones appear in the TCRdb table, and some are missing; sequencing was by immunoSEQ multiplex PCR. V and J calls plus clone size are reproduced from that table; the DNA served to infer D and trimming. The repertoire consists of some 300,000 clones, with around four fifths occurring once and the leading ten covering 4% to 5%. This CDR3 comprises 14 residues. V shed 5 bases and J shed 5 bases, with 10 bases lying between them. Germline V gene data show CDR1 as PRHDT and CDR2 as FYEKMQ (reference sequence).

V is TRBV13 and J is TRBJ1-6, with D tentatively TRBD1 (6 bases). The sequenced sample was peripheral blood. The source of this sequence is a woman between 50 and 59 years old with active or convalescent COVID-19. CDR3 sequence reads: CASSLRDNNSPLHF. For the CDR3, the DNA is TGTGCCAGCAGCCTCCGGGACAATAATTCACCCCTCCACTTT.